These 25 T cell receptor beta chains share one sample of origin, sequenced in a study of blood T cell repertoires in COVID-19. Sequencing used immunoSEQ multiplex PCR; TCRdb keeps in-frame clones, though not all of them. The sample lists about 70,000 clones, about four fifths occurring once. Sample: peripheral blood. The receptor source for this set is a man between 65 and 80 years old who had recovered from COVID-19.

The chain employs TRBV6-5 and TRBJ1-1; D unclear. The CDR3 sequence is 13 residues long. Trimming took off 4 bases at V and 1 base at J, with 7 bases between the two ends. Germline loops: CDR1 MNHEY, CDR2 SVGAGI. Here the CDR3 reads CASSSLSNTEAFF. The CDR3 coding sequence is TGTGCCAGCAGTTCTTTATCGAACACTGAAGCTTTCTTT.

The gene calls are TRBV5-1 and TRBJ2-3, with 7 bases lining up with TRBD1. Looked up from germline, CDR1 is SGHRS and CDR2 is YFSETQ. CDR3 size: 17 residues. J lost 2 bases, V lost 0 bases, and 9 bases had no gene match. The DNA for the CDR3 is TGCGCCAGCAGCTTGGGGGCCTTACAGGGGACCACAGATACGCAGTATTTT. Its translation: CASSLGALQGTTDTQYF.

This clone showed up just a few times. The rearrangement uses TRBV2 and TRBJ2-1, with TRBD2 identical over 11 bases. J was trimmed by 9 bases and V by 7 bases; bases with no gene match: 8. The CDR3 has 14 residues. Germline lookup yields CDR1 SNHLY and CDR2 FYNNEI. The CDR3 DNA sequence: TGTGCCAGCACGGTTAGCGGGGGGGCTTTTGAGCAGTTCTTC. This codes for CASTVSGGAFEQFF.

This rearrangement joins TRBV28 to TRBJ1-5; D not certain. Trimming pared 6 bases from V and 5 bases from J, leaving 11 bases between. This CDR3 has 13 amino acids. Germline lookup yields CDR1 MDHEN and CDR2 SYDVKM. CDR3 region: CASSPVGDQPQHF. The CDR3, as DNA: TGTGCCAGCAGCCCCGTCGGGGATCAGCCCCAGCATTTT.

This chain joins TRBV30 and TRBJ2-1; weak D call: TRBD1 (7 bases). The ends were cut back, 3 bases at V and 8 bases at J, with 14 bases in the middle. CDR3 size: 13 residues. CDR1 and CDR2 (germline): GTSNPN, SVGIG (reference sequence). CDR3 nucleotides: TGTGCCTGGAGCCCAGGAGGGGGCCATGAGCAGTTCTTC. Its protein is CAWSPGGGHEQFF. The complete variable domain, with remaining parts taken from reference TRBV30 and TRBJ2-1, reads SQTIHQWPATLVQPVGSPLSLECTVEGTSNPNLYWYRQAAGRGLQLLFYSVGIGQISSEVPQNLSASRPQDRQFILSSKKLLLSDSGFYLCAWSPGGGHEQFFGPGTRLTVL.

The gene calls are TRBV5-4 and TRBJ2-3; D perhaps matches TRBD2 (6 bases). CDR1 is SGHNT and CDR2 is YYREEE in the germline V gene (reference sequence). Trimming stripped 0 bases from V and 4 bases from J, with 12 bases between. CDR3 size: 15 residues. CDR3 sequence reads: CASSLGSRGADTQYF. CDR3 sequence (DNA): TGTGCCAGCAGCTTGGGGTCCCGCGGGGCAGATACGCAGTATTTT. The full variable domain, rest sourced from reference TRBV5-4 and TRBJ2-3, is ETGVTQSPTHLIKTRGQQVTLRCSSQSGHNTVSWYQQALGQGPQFIFQYYREEENGRGNFPPRFSGLQFPNYSSELNVNALELDDSALYLCASSLGSRGADTQYFGPGTRLTVL.

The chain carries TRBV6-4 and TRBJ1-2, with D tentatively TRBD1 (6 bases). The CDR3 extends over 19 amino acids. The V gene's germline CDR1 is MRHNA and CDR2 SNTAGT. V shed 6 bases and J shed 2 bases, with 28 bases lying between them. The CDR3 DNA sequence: TGTGCCAGCAGCACCTCACGCCTCACCAGGGGTTCGGGCAACTATGGCTACACCTTC. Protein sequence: CASSTSRLTRGSGNYGYTF.

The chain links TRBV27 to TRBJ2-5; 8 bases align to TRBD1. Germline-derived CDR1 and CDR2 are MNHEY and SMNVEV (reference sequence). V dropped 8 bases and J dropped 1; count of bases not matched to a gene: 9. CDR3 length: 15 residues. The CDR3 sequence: CASGFLTGVQETQYF. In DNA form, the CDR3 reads TGTGCCAGCGGATTCCTGACAGGGGTCCAAGAGACCCAGTACTTC.

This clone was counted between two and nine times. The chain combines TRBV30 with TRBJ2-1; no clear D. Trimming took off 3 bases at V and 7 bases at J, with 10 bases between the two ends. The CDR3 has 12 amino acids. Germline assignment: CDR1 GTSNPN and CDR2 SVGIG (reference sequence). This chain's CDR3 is CAWSDSRNEQFF. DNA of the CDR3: TGTGCCTGGAGCGACTCCAGAAATGAGCAGTTCTTC.

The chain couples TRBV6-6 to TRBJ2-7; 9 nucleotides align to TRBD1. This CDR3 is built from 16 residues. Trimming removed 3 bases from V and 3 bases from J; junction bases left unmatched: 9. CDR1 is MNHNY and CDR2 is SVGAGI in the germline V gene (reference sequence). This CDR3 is CASSYGTGNIVYEQYF. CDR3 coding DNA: TGTGCCAGCAGTTATGGGACAGGGAATATCGTCTACGAGCAGTACTTC.

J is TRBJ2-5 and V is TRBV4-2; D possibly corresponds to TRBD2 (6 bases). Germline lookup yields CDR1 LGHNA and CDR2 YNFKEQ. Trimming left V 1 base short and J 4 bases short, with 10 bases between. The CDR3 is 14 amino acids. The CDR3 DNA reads TGTGCCAGCAGCCAAGGTCTGGGGGGAGAGACCCAGTACTTC. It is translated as CASSQGLGGETQYF.

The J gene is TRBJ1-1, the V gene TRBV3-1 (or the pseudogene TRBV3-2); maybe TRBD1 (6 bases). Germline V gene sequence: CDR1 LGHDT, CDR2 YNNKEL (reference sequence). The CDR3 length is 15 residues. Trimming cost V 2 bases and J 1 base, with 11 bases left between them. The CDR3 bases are TGTGCCAGCAGCCAACCAAGGACAGAGAACACTGAAGCTTTCTTT. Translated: CASSQPRTENTEAFF.

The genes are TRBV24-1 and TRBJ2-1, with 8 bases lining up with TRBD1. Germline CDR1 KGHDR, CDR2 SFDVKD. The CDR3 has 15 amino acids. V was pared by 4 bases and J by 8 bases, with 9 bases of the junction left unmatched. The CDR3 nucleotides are TGTGCCACCAGTGACCCGACAGGGGCTGATGATGAGCAGTTCTTC. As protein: CATSDPTGADDEQFF.

This CDR3 is CATSRDRVNNEQFF. In DNA, the CDR3 is TGTGCCACCAGCAGAGATCGGGTAAACAATGAGCAGTTCTTC. This chain uses TRBV15 with TRBJ2-1; D unclear. This CDR3 contains 14 residues. Deletions cut 0 bases from V and 5 bases from J, with 8 bases between. The germline CDR1 and CDR2 sequences are LNHNV and YYDKDF (reference sequence). Together with reference TRBV15 and TRBJ2-1, the CDR3 gives the full variable domain: DAMVIQNPRYQVTQFGKPVTLSCSQTLNHNVMYWYQQKSSQAPKLLFHYYDKDFNNEADTPDNFQSRRPNTSFCFLDIRSPGLGDTAMYLCATSRDRVNNEQFFGPGTRLTVL.

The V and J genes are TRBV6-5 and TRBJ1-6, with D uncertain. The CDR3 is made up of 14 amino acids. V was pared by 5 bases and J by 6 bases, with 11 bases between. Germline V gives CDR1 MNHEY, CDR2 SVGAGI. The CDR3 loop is CASSPTRGNSPLHF. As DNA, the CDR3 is TGTGCCAGCAGTCCAACCCGGGGTAATTCACCCCTCCACTTT.

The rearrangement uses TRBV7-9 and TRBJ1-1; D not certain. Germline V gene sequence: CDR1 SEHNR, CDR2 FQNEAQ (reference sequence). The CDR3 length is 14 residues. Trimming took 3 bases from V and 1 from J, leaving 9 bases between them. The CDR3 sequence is CASSFIRQNTEAFF. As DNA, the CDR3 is TGTGCCAGCAGCTTTATTAGACAGAACACTGAAGCTTTCTTT.

CDR3 amino acids: CATSGEDTQYF. DNA of the CDR3: TGTGCCACCAGTGGAGAGGATACGCAGTATTTT. V usage is TRBV24-1 and J usage is TRBJ2-3, with no clear D. Trimming cost V 5 bases and J 6 bases, with 5 bases left between them. Per germline, CDR1 KGHDR and CDR2 SFDVKD. The CDR3 covers 11 residues.

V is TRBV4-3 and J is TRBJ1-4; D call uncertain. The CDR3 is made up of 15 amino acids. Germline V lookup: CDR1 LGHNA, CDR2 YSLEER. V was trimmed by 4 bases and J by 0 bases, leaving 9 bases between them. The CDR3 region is CASSLQRTTNEKLFF. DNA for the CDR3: TGCGCCAGCAGCCTCCAGCGAACAACTAATGAAAAACTGTTTTTT.

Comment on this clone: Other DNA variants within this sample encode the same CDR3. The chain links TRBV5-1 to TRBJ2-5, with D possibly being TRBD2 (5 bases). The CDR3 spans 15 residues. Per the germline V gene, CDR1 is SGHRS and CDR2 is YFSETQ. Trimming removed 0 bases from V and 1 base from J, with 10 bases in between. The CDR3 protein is CASSLEAGPQETQYF. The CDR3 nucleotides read TGCGCCAGCAGCTTGGAGGCGGGCCCCCAAGAGACCCAGTACTTC.

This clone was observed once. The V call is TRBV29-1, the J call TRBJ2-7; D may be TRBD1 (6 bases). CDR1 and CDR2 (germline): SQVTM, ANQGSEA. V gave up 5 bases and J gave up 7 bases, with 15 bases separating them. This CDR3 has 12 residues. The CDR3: CSVRRHQGEQYF. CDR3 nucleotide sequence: TGCAGCGTTCGGCGGCACCAGGGGGAGCAGTACTTC.

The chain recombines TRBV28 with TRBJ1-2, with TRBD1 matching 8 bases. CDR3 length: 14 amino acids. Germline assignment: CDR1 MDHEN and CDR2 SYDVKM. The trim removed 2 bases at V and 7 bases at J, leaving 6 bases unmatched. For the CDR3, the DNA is TGTGCCAGCAGTTTACCTCAGGGGGCGCTTGGCTACACCTTC. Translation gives CASSLPQGALGYTF.

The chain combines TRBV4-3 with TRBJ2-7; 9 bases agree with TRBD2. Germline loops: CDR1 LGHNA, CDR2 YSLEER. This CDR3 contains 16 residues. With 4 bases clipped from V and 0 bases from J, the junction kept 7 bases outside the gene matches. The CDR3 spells CASSPQIAGASYEQYF. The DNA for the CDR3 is TGCGCCAGCAGCCCGCAAATAGCGGGGGCCTCCTACGAGCAGTACTTC.

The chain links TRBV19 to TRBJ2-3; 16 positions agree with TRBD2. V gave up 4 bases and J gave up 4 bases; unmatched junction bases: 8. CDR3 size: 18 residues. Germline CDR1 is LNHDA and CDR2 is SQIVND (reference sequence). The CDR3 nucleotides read TGTGCCAGTAGTACTCCGGGACTAGCGGGGGGGAGATCAGATACGCAGTATTTT. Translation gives CASSTPGLAGGRSDTQYF.

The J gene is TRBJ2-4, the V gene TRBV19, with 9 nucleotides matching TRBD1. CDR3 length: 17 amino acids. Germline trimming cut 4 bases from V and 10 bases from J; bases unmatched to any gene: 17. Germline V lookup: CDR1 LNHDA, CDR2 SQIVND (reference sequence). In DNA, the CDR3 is TGTGCCAGTAGTACGTGGACAGGGGCCGTTGCAACCGGGATTCAGTACTTC. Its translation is CASSTWTGAVATGIQYF. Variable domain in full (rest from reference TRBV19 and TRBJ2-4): DGGITQSPKYLFRKEGQNVTLSCEQNLNHDAMYWYRQDPGQGLRLIYYSQIVNDFQKGDIAEGYSVSREKKESFPLTVTSAQKNPTAFYLCASSTWTGAVATGIQYFGAGTRLSVL.

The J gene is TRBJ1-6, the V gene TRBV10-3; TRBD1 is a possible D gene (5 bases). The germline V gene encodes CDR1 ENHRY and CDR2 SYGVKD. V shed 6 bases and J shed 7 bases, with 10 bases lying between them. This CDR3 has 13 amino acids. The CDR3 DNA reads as TGTGCCATCAGGGGGGACTTGAATTCACCCCTCCACTTT. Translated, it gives CAIRGDLNSPLHF.